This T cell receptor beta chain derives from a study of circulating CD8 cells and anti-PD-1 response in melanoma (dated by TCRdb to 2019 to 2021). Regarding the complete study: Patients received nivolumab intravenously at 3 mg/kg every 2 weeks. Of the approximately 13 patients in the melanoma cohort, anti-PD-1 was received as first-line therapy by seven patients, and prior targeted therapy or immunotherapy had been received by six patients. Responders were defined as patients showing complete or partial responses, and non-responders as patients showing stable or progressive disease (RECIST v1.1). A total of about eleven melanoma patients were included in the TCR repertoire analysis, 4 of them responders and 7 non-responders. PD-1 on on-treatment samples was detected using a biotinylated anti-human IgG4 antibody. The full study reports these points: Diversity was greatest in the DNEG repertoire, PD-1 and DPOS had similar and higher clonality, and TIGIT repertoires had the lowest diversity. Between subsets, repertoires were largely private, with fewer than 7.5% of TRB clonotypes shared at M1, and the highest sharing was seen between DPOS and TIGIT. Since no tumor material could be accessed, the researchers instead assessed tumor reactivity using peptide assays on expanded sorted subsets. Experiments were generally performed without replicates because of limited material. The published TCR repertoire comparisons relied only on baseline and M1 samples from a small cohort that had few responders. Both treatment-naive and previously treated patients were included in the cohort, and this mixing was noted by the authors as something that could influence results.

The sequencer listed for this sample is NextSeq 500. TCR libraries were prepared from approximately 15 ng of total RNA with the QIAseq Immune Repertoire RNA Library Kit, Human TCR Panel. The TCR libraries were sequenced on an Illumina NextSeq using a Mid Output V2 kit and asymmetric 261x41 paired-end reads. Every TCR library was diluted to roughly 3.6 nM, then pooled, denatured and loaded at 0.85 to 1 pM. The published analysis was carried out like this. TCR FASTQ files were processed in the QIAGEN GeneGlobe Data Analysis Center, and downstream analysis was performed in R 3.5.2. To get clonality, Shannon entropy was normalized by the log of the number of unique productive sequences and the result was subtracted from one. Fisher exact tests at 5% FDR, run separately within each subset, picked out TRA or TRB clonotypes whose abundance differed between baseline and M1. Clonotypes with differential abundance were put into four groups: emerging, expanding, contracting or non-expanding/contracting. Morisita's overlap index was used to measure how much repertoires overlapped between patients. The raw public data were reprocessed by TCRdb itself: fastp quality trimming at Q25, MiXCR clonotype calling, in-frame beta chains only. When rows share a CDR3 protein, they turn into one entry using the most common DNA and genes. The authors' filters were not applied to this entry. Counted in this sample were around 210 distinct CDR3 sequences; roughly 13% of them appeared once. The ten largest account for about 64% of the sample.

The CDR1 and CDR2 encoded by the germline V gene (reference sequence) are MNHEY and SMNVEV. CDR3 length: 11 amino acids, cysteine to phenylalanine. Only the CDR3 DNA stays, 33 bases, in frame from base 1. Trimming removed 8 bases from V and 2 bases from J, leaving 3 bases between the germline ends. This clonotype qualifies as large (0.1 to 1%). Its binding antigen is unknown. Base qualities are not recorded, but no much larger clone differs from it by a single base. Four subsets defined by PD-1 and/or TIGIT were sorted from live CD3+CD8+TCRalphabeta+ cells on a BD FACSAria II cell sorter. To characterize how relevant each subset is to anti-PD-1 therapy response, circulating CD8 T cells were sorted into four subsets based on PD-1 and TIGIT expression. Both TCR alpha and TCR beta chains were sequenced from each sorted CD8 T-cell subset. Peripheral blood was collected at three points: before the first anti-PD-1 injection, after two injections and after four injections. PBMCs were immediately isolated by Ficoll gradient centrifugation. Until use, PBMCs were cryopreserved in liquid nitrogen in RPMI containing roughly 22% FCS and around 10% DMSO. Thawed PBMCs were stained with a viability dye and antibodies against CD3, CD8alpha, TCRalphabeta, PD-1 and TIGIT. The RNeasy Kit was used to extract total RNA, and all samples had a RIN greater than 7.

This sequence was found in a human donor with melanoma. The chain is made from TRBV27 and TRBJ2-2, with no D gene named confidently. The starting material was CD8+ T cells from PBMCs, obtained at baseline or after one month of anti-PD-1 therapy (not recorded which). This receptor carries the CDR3 CASGNTGELFF. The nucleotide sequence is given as TGTGCCAGCGGTAACACCGGGGAGCTGTTTTTT.